The 12 T cell receptor beta chains below come from one sample, sequenced in a study of blood T cell repertoires in COVID-19. The protocol was immunoSEQ multiplex PCR, while the TCRdb copy is restricted to in-frame clones and leaves out a portion. The top ten hold around 8.6% of the sample, which has around 170,000 clones, more than 70% seen once. Sequencing input: PBMCs or T cells enriched from blood (not recorded which). The receptors were gathered from a woman in her thirties who had recovered from COVID-19.

This chain uses TRBV27 with TRBJ1-1; 9 nucleotides line up with TRBD1. The V gene's germline CDR1 is MNHEY and CDR2 SMNVEV (reference sequence). Trimming removed 1 base from V and 4 bases from J; junction bases left unmatched: 19. The CDR3 spans 20 residues. The CDR3 here is CASSLFPPIWDRAGGTEAFF. CDR3 sequence (DNA): TGTGCCAGCAGTTTATTTCCCCCGATCTGGGACAGGGCGGGAGGCACTGAAGCTTTCTTT.

The V gene is TRBV3-1 (or the pseudogene TRBV3-2), the J gene TRBJ2-5; 7 bases map to TRBD2. CDR1 is LGHDT and CDR2 is YNNKEL in the germline V gene (reference sequence). With V trimmed by 0 bases and J by 6 bases, 4 bases remained unmatched. The CDR3 has 14 residues. CDR3 residues: CASSQDTSVQTQYF. CDR3 bases: TGTGCCAGCAGCCAAGATACTAGCGTTCAGACCCAGTACTTC.

J is TRBJ2-2 and V is TRBV29-1; the D is unclear. This CDR3 has 13 amino acids. Germline V gives CDR1 SQVTM, CDR2 ANQGSEA. The ends were cut back, 1 base at V and 1 base at J, with 4 bases in the middle. DNA of the CDR3: TGCAGCGTTGAAGGAGTGAACACCGGGGAGCTGTTTTTT. Translated, it gives CSVEGVNTGELFF.

This chain uses TRBV28 with TRBJ2-5, with 9 nucleotides matching TRBD2. Germline V gene sequence: CDR1 MDHEN, CDR2 SYDVKM. Trimming removed 6 bases from V and 5 bases from J; junction bases left unmatched: 10. The CDR3 has 15 amino acids. The CDR3 loop reads CASRPAHSGSETQYF. In DNA, the CDR3 is TGTGCCAGCAGACCTGCCCATAGCGGGAGCGAGACCCAGTACTTC.

This clone was counted a single time. V and J are TRBV30 and TRBJ1-2, with no clear D. This CDR3 region has 13 residues. CDR1 is GTSNPN, CDR2 SVGIG, per germline (reference sequence). Trimming shortened V by 1 base and J by 4 bases, and 10 bases separated the two germline ends. This CDR3 reads CAWSGGLGYGYTF. CDR3 nucleotides: TGTGCCTGGAGTGGAGGGCTCGGCTATGGCTACACCTTC.

The chain links TRBV6-2 or TRBV6-3 to TRBJ2-3, with 8 positions matching TRBD2. V gave up 2 bases and J gave up 4 bases; unmatched junction bases: 8. The CDR3 is 16 amino acids. Germline CDR1 is MNHEY and CDR2 is SVGEGT. CDR3 loop: CASSYREGSWPDTQYF. The CDR3 DNA is TGTGCCAGCAGTTACCGGGAGGGGAGCTGGCCAGATACGCAGTATTTT.

The chain recombines TRBV6-5 with TRBJ2-5, with 8 nucleotides matching TRBD2. Germline CDR1 and CDR2: MNHEY and SVGAGI. V trimming: 2 bases; J trimming: 5 bases; junction bases outside the gene matches: 7. The CDR3 consists of 15 residues. CDR3 nucleotides: TGTGCCAGCAGTTACGCAGCGGGAGAAGGGGAGACCCAGTACTTC. Its protein is CASSYAAGEGETQYF.

This chain uses TRBV3-1 (or the pseudogene TRBV3-2) with TRBJ2-7, with a possible D match to TRBD1 (5 bases). The germline V gene has CDR1 LGHDT and CDR2 YNNKEL (reference sequence). This CDR3 contains 21 residues. Trimming took 0 bases from V and 2 from J, leaving 29 bases between them. The CDR3 DNA reads as TGTGCCAGCAGCCAAGAATTCTCACAGGTCGCATCATTCTTTCCAACCTACGAGCAGTACTTC. This codes for CASSQEFSQVASFFPTYEQYF.

Here the CDR3 DNA reads TGTGCCAGCAGTCGGACAGGGATCGTTGGAGCTTTCTTT. This sequence encodes CASSRTGIVGAFF. The chain is built from TRBV6-5 and TRBJ1-1; 8 bases agree with TRBD1. Losses at the gene ends were 5 bases for V and 10 bases for J; bases not matched to a gene: 9. The CDR3 sequence is 13 residues long. CDR1 and CDR2 (germline): MNHEY, SVGAGI.

The gene calls are TRBV4-2 and TRBJ2-3; 7 positions agree with TRBD2. This CDR3 region has 17 residues. Trimming cost V 1 base and J 1 base; bases outside gene matches: 8. In germline, CDR1 is LGHNA, CDR2 YNFKEQ. The CDR3 nucleotides read TGTGCCAGCAGCCAAGTGGGTCGACGGGGGGGCACAGATACGCAGTATTTT. It codes for CASSQVGRRGGTDTQYF.

This chain connects TRBV10-3 to TRBJ1-1; possibly TRBD1 for D (5 bases). This CDR3 has 16 amino acids. The V and J ends lost 8 bases and 0 bases respectively, with 19 bases between them. Per the germline V gene, CDR1 is ENHRY and CDR2 is SYGVKD. In DNA, the CDR3 is TGTGCCATCGGGGGGGAAACAGGTCTCATGAACACTGAAGCTTTCTTT. It codes for CAIGGETGLMNTEAFF.

The DNA of the CDR3 is TGTGCCAGCAGTTTAAGTCGGGTTCCTGAGCAGTTCTTC. It encodes CASSLSRVPEQFF. V and J are TRBV12-3 or TRBV12-4 and TRBJ2-1; unclear D gene. The CDR3 has 13 amino acids. Between the trimmed V and J ends, which lost 2 bases and 9 bases, there was a span of 11 bases.